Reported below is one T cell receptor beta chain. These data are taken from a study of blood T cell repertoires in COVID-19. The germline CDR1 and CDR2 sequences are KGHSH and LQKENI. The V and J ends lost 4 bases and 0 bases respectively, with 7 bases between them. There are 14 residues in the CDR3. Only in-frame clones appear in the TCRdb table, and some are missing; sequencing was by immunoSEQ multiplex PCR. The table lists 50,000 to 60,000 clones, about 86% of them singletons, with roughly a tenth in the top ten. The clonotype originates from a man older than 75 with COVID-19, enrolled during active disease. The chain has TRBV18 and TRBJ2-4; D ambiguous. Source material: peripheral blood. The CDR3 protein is CASSLPLAKNIQYF. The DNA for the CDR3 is TGTGCCAGCTCACTCCCACTAGCCAAAAACATTCAGTACTTC.